This entry features one T cell receptor (beta chain) sequence. Germline loops: CDR1 KGHSH, CDR2 LQKENI. With 5 bases removed from V and 3 bases from J, the gap between germline ends came to 13 bases. The CDR3 has 15 residues. This sample was taken from a study of blood T cell repertoires in COVID-19. In the authors' workflow: Researchers report that nucleated cell counts were estimated from reference gene primer amplification. This table comes from immunoSEQ multiplex PCR, and its TCRdb copy is limited to in-frame clones, with some not included. From that table come the V and J calls and clone size; the DNA was used to work out D and trimming. The table shows about 49,000 clones, with 80% to 85% occurring only once.

The clonotype comes from a woman over 75 with COVID-19, enrolled during active disease. The sequenced material came from peripheral blood. The chain carries TRBV18 and TRBJ2-2; tentatively, D is TRBD1 (5 bases). The CDR3 region is CASSARRVDTGELFF. DNA for the CDR3: TGTGCCAGCTCAGCCCGCAGGGTGGACACCGGGGAGCTGTTTTTT.